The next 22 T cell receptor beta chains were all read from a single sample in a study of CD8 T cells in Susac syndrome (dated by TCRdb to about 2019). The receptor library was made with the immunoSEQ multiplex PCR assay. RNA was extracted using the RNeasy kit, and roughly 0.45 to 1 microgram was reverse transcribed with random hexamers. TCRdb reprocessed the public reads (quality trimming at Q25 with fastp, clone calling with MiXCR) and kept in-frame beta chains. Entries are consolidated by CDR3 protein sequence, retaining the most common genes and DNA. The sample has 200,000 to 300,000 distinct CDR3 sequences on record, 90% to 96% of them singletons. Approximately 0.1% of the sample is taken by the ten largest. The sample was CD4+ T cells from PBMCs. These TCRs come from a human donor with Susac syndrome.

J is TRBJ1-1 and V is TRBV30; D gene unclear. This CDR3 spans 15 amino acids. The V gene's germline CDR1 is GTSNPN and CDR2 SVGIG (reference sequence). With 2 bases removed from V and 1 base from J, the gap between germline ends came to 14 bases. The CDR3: CAWSPLGTGNTEAFF. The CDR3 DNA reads TGTGCCTGGAGTCCTCTTGGTACGGGGAACACTGAAGCTTTCTTT.

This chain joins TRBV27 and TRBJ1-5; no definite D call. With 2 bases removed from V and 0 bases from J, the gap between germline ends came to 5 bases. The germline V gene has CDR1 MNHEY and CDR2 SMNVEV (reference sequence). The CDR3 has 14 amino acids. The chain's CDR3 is CASSLKYSNQPQHF. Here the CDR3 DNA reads TGTGCCAGCAGTTTAAAGTATAGCAATCAGCCCCAGCATTTT.

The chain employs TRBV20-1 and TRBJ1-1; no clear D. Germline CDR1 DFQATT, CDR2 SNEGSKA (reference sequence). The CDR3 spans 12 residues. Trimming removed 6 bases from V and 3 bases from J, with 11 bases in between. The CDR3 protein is CSAAGGDTEAFF. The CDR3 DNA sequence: TGCAGTGCCGCCGGCGGGGACACTGAAGCTTTCTTT.

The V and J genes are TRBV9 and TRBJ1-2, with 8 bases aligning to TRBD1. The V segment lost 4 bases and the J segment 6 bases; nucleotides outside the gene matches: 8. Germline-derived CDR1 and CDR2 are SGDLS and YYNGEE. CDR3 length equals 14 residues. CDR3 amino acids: CASSFHRGEDGYTF. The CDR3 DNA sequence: TGTGCCAGCAGCTTCCACAGGGGGGAAGATGGCTACACCTTC.

CDR3 sequence (DNA): TGTGCCAGCATCCCGGGACTAGCGGGAGTAAGGTCCTACGAGCAGTACTTC. Its translation: CASIPGLAGVRSYEQYF. V usage is TRBV28 and J usage is TRBJ2-7; 14 nucleotides match TRBD2. Unmatched junction bases numbered 9, after V lost 7 bases and J lost 1 base. Germline V gene data show CDR1 as MDHEN and CDR2 as SYDVKM. This CDR3 contains 17 residues.

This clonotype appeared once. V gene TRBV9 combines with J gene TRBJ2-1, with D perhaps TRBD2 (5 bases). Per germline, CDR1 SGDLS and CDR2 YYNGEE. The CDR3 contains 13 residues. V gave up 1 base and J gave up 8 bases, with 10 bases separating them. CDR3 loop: CASSVRMRDEQFF. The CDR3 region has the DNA TGTGCCAGCAGCGTACGGATGCGGGATGAGCAGTTCTTC.

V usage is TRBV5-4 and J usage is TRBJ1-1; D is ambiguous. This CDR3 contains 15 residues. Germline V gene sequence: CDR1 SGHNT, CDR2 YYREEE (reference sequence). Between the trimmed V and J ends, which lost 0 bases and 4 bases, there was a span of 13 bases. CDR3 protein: CASSLALESSTEAFF. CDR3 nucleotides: TGTGCCAGCAGCTTGGCCTTAGAGAGTTCCACTGAAGCTTTCTTT. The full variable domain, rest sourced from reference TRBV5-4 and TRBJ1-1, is ETGVTQSPTHLIKTRGQQVTLRCSSQSGHNTVSWYQQALGQGPQFIFQYYREEENGRGNFPPRFSGLQFPNYSSELNVNALELDDSALYLCASSLALESSTEAFFGQGTRLTVV.

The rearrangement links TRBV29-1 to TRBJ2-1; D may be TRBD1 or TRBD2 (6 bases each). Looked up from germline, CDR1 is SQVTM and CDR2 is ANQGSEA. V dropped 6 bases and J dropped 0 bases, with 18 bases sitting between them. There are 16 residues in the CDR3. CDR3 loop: CSVGGSDGGSYNEQFF. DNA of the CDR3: TGCAGCGTGGGGGGCTCGGACGGCGGCTCCTACAATGAGCAGTTCTTC.

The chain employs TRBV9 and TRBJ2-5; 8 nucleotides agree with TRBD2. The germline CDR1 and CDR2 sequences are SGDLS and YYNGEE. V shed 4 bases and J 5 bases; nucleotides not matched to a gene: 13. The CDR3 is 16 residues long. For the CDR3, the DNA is TGTGCCAGCAGCACTAGCGGCCCGCTGGGCGGGGAGACCCAGTACTTC. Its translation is CASSTSGPLGGETQYF.

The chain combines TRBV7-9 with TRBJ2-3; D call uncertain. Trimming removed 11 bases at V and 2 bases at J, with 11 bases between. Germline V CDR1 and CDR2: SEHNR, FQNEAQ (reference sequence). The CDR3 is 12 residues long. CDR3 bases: TGTGCCGGGTCATCGACCACAGATACGCAGTATTTT. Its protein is CAGSSTTDTQYF.

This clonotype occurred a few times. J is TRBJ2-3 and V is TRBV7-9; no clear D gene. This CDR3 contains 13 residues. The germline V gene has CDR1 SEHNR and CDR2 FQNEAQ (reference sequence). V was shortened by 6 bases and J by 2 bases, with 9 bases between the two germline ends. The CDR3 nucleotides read TGTGCCAGCAGTCCTCTTAACACAGATACGCAGTATTTT. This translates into CASSPLNTDTQYF.

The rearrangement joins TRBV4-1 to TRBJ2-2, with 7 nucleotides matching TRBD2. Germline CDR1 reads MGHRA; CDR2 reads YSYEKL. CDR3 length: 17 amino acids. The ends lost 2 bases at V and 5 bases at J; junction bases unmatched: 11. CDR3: CASSQLLVGLMTGELFF. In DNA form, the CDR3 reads TGCGCCAGCAGCCAATTGTTGGTGGGACTAATGACCGGGGAGCTGTTTTTT.

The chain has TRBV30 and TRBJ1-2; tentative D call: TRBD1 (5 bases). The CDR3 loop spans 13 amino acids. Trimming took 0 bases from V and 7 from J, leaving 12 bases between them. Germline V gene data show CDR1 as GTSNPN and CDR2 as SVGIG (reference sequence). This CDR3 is CAWSVAAGIGYTF. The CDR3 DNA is TGTGCCTGGAGTGTAGCTGCAGGGATTGGCTACACCTTC.

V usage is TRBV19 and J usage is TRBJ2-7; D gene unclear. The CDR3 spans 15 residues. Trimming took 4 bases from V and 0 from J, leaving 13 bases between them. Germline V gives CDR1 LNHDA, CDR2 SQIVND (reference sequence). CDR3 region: CASSTHGAISYEQYF. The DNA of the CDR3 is TGTGCCAGTAGTACCCACGGAGCAATCTCCTACGAGCAGTACTTC.

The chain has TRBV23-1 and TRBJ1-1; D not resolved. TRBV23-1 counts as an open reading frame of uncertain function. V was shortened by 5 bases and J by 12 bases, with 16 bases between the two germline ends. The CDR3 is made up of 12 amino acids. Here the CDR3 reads CASSGRKASSFF. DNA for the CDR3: TGCGCCAGCAGTGGCCGTAAGGCATCGTCTTTCTTT.

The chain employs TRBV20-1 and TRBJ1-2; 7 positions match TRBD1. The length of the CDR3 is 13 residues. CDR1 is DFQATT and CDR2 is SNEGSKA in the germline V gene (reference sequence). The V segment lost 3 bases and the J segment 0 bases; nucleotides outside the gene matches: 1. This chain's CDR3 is CSARTGPNYGYTF. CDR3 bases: TGCAGTGCTAGGACAGGGCCTAACTATGGCTACACCTTC.

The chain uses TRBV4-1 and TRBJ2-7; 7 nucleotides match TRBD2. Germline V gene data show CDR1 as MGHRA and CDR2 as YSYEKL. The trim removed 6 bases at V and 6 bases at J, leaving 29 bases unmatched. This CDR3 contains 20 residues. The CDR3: CASSPTTPQRVAGLGPEQYF. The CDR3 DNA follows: TGCGCCAGCAGTCCTACGACCCCACAAAGAGTAGCGGGCCTGGGTCCCGAGCAGTACTTC.

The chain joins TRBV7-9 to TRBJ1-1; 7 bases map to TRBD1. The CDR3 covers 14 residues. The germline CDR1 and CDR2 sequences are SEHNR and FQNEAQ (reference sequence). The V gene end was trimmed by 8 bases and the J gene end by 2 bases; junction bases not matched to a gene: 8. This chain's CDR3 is CASVLGTDNTEAFF. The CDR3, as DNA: TGTGCCAGCGTATTAGGGACAGACAACACTGAAGCTTTCTTT.

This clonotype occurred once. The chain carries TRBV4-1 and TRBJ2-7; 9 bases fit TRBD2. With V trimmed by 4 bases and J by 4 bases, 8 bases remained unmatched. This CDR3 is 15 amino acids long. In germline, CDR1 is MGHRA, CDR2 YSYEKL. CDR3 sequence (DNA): TGCGCCAGCAGCCTCAGGACTAGCGTTTTATACGAGCAGTACTTC. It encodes CASSLRTSVLYEQYF.

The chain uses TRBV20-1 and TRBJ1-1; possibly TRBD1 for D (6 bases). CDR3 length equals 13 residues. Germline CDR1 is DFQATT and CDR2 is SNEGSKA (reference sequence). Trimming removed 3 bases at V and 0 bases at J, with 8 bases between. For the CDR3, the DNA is TGCAGTGCTAGGGGGGCTCTGAACACTGAAGCTTTCTTT. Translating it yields CSARGALNTEAFF.

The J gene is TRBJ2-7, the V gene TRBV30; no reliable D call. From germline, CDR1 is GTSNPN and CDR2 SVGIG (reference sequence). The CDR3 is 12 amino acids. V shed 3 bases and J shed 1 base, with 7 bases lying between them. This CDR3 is CAWRVGSYEQYF. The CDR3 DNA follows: TGTGCCTGGAGGGTCGGGTCCTACGAGCAGTACTTC.

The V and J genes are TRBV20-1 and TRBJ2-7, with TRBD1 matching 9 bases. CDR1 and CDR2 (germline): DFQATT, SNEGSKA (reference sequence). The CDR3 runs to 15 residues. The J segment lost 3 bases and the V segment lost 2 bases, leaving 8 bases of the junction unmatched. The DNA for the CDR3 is TGCAGTGCTAGAACAGGGGGCACTGGGGGCTACGAGCAGTACTTC. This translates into CSARTGGTGGYEQYF.